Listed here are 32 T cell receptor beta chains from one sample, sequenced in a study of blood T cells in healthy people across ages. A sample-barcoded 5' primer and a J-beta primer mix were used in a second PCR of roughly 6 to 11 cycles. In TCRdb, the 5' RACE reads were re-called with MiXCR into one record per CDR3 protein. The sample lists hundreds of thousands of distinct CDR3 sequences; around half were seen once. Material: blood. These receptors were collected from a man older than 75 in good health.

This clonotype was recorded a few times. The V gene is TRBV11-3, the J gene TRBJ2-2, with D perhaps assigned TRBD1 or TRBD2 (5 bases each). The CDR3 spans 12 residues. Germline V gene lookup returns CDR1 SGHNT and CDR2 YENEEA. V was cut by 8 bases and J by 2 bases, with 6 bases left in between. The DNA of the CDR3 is TGTGCCAGCGGGGGTAACACCGGGGAGCTGTTTTTT. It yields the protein CASGGNTGELFF.

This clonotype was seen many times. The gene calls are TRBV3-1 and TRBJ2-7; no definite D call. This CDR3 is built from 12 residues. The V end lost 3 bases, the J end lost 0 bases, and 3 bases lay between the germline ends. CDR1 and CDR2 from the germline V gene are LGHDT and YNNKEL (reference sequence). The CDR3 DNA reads TGTGCCAGCAGCCAGAGCTCCTACGAGCAGTACTTC. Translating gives CASSQSSYEQYF.

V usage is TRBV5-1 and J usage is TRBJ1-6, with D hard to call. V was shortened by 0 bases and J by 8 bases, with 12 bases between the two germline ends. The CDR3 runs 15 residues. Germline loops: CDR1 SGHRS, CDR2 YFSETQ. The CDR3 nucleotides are TGCGCCAGCAGCTTGGGGGGTGATAGTGATTCACCCCTCCACTTT. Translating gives CASSLGGDSDSPLHF. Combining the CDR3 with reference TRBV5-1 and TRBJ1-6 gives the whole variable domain KAGVTQTPRYLIKTRGQQVTLSCSPISGHRSVSWYQQTPGQGLQFLFEYFSETQRNKGNFPGRFSGRQFSNSRSEMNVSTLELGDSALYLCASSLGGDSDSPLHFGNGTRLTVT.

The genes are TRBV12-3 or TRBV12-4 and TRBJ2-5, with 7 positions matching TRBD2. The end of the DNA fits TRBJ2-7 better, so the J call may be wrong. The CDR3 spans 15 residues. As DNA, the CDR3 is TGTGCCAGCAGTTTCCACGGACTAGGCCAGTACGAGCAGTACTTC. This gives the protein CASSFHGLGQYEQYF.

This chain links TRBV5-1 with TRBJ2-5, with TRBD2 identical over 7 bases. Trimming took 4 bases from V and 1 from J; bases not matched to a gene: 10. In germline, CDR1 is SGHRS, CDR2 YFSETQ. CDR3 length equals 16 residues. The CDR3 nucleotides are TGCGCCAGCAGCGCCTCAGGAGCGGGGAGCCAAGAGACCCAGTACTTC. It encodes CASSASGAGSQETQYF.

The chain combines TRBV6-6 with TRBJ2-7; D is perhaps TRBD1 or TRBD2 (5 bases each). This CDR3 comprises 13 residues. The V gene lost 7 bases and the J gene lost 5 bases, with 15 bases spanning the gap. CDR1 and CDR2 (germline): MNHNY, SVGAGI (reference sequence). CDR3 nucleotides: TGTGCCAGCAATCGGGGCGCCGGTCACGAGCAGTACTTC. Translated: CASNRGAGHEQYF.

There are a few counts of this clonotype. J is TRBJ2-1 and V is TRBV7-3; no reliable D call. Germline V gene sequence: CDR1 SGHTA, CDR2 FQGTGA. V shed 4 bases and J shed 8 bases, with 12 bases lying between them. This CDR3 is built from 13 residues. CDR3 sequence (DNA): TGTGCCAGCAGCTCGACGGTAGACCATGAGCAGTTCTTC. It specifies CASSSTVDHEQFF.

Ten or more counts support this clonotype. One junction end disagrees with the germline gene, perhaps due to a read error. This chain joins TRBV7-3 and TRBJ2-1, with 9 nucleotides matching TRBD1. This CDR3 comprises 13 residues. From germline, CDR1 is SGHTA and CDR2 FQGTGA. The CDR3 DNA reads TGTGCTAGCAGCTTAGGGACAGGGAATGAGCAGTTCTTC. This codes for CASSLGTGNEQFF.

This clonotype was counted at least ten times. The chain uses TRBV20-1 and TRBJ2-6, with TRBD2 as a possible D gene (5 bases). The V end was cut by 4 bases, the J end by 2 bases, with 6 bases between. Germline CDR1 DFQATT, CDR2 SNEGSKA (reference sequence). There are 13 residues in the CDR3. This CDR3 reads CSAMRAGANVLTF. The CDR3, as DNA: TGCAGTGCTATGAGGGCTGGGGCCAACGTCCTGACTTTC.

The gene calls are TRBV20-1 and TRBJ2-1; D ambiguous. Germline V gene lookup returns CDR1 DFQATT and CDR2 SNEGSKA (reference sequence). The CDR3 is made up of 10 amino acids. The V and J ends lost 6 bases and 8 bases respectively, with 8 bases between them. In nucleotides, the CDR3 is TGCAGTGCAGCCCGCTATGAGCAGTTCTTC. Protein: CSAARYEQFF.

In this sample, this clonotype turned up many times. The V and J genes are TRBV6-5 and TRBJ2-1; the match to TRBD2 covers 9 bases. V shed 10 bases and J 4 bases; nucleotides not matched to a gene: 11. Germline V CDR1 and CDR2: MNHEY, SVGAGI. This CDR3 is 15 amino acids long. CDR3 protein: CATHLRLAGYNEQFF. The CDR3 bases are TGTGCCACCCACCTGCGCCTAGCGGGGTACAATGAGCAGTTCTTC.

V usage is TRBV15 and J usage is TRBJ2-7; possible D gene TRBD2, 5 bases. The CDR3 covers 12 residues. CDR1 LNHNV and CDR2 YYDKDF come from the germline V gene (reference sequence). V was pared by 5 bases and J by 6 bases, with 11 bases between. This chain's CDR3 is CATSPIGVEQYF. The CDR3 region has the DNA TGTGCCACCAGCCCTATCGGGGTCGAGCAGTACTTC.

The CDR3 coding sequence is TGTGCCAGCAAGTTTAGCTCTAGCACAGATACGCAGTATTTT. Translating it yields CASKFSSSTDTQYF. This chain uses TRBV7-2 with TRBJ2-3; D ambiguous. The germline V and J ends were trimmed by 7 bases and 0 bases, with 11 bases remaining between them. Germline values: CDR1 SGHTA, CDR2 FQGNSA. The CDR3 has 14 amino acids.

The CDR3 bases are TGTGCCAGCAGCTTAGGAGCCACGAGGAACACTGAAGCTTTCTTT. This translates into CASSLGATRNTEAFF. The chain employs TRBV7-2 and TRBJ1-1; no clear D. Trimming stripped 1 base from V and 1 base from J, with 10 bases between. This CDR3 is built from 15 residues. The germline gives CDR1 SGHTA, CDR2 FQGNSA.

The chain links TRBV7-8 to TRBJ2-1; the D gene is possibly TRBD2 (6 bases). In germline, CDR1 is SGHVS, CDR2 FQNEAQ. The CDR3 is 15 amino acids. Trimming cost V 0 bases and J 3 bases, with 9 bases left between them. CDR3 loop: CASSLASGHYNEQFF. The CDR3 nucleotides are TGTGCCAGCAGCTTAGCTAGCGGCCACTACAATGAGCAGTTCTTC. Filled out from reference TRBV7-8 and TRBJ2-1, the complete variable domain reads GAGVSQSPRYKVAKRGQDVALRCDPISGHVSLFWYQQALGQGPEFLTYFQNEAQLDKSGLPSDRFFAERPEGSVSTLKIQRTQQEDSAVYLCASSLASGHYNEQFFGPGTRLTVL.

CDR3 DNA: TGTGCCAGTAAACAGGGGGTCACGGCCCTCTCAGAGACCCAGTACTTC. Translated: CASKQGVTALSETQYF. V usage is TRBV25-1 and J usage is TRBJ2-5; 8 positions agree with TRBD1. The trim removed 9 bases at V and 4 bases at J, leaving 16 bases unmatched. The CDR3 extends over 16 amino acids. Germline values: CDR1 MGHDK, CDR2 SYGVNS.

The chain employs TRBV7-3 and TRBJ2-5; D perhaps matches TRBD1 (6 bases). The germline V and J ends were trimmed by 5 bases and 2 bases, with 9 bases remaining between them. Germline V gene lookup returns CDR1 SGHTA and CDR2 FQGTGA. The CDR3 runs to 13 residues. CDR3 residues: CASSHDRQETQYF. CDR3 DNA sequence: TGTGCCAGCAGCCACGACAGGCAAGAGACCCAGTACTTC.

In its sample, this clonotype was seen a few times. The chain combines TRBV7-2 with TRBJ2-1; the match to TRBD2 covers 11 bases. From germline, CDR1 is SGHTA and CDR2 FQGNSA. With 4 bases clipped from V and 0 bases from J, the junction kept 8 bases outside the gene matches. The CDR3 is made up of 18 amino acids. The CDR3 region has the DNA TGTGCCAGCAGCTATTCTAGCGGGAGGCAGAGCTCCTACAATGAGCAGTTCTTC. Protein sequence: CASSYSSGRQSSYNEQFF.

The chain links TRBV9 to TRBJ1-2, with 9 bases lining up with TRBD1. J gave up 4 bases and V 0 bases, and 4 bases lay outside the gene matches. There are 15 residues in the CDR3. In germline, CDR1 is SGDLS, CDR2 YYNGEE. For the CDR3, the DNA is TGTGCCAGCAGCGTAGGCGGGACAGGGATCTATGGCTACACCTTC. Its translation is CASSVGGTGIYGYTF.

This CDR3 reads CASSLARTFTNNEQFF. The CDR3 DNA follows: TGTGCCAGCAGCTTAGCGCGGACTTTTACGAACAATGAGCAGTTCTTC. The chain links TRBV7-2 to TRBJ2-1; tentative D call: TRBD2 (5 bases). Germline CDR1 and CDR2: SGHTA and FQGNSA. Trimming removed 0 bases at V and 5 bases at J, with 14 bases between. The CDR3 has 16 amino acids.

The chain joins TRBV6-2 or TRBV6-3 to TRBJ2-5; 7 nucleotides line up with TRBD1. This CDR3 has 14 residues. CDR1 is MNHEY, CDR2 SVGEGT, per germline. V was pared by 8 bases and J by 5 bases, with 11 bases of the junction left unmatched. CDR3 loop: CASQRQTGLETQYF. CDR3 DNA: TGTGCCAGCCAGCGGCAGACAGGGTTGGAGACCCAGTACTTC.

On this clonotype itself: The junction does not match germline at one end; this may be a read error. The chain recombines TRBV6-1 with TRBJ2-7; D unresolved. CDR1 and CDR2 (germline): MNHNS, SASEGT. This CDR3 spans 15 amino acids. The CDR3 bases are TGTGTCAGCAGTGACGCGCATTCGGGTAGGGACGAGCAGTACTTC. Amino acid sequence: CVSSDAHSGRDEQYF.

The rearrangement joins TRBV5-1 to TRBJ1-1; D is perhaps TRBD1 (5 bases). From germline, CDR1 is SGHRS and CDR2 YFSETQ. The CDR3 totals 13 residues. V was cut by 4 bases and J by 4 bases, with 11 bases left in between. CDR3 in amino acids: CASSPGAATEAFF. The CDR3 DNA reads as TGCGCCAGCAGCCCCGGGGCGGCCACTGAAGCTTTCTTT.

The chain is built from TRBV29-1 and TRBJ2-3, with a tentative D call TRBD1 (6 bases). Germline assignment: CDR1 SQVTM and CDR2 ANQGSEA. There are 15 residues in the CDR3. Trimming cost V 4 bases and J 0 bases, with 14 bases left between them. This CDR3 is CSVVTGTTSTDTQYF. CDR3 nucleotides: TGCAGCGTTGTTACCGGGACAACTAGCACAGATACGCAGTATTTT.

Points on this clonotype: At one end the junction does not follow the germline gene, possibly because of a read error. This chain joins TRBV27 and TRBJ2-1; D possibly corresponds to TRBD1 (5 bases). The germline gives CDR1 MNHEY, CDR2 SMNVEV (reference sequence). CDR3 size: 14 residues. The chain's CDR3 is CASSFPDRANGQFF. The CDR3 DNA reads TGTGCCAGCAGTTTCCCCGACAGAGCAAATGGGCAGTTCTTC.

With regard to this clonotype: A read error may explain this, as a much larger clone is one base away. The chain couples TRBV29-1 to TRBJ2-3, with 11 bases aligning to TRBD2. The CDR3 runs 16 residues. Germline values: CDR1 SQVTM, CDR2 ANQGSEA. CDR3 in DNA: TGCGGCGTCGGTGTCCCTAGCGGGAGGAGGGCAGATACGCAGTATTTT. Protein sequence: CGVGVPSGRRADTQYF.

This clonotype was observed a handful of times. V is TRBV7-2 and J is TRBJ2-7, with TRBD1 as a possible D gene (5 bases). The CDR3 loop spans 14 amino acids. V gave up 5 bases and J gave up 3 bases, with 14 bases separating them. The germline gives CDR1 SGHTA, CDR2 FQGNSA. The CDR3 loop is CASSTGVKYYEQYF. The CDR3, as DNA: TGTGCCAGCAGCACAGGAGTAAAGTACTACGAGCAGTACTTC. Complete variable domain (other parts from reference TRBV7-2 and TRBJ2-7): GAGVSQSPSNKVTEKGKDVELRCDPISGHTALYWYRQSLGQGLEFLIYFQGNSAPDKSGLPSDRFSAERTGGSVSTLTIQRTQQEDSAVYLCASSTGVKYYEQYFGPGTRLTVT.

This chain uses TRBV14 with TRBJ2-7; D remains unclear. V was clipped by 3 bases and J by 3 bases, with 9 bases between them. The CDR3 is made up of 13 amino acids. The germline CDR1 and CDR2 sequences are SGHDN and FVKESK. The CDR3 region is CASSHQPLYEQYF. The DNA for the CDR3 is TGTGCCAGCAGCCATCAACCCCTCTACGAGCAGTACTTC.

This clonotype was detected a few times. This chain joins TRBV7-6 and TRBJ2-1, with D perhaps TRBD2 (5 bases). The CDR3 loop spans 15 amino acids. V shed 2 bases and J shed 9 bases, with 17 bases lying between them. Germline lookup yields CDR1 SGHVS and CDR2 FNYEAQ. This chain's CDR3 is CASSLLLGPLGEQFF. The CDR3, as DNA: TGTGCCAGCAGCTTATTACTAGGCCCCCTGGGTGAGCAGTTCTTC.

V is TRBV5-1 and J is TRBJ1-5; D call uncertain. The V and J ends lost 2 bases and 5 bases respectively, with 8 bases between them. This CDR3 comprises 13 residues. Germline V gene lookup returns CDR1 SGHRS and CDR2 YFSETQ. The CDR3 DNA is TGCGCCAGCAGCTTTACCATAGATCAGCCCCAGCATTTT. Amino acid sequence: CASSFTIDQPQHF.

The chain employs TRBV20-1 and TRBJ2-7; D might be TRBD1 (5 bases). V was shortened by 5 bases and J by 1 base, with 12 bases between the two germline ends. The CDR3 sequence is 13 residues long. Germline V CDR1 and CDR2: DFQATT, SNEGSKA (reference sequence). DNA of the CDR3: TGCAGTGCTTTGGCAGGGTATTCCTACGAGCAGTACTTC. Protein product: CSALAGYSYEQYF.

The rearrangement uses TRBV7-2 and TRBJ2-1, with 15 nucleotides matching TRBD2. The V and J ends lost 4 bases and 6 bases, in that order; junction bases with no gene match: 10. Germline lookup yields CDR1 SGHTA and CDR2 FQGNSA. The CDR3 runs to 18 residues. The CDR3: CASSSPPGLAGGSNEQFF. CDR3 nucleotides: TGTGCCAGCAGCTCCCCACCGGGACTAGCGGGGGGCTCCAATGAGCAGTTCTTC. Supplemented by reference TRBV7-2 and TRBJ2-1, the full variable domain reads GAGVSQSPSNKVTEKGKDVELRCDPISGHTALYWYRQSLGQGLEFLIYFQGNSAPDKSGLPSDRFSAERTGGSVSTLTIQRTQQEDSAVYLCASSSPPGLAGGSNEQFFGPGTRLTVL.